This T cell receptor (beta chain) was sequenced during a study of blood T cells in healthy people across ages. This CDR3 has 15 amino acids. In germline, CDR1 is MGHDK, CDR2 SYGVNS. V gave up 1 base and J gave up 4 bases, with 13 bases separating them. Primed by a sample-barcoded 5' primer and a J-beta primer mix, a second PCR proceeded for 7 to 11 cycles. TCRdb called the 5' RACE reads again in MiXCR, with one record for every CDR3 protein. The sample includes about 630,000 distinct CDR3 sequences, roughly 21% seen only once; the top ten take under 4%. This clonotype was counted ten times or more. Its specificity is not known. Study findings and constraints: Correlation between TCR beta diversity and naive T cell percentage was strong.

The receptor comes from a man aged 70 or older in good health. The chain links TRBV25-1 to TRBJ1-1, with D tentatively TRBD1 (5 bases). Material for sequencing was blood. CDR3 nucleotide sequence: TGTGCCAGCAGTGAATGGGACGGGCAAGGCACTGAAGCTTTCTTT. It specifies CASSEWDGQGTEAFF.